This T cell receptor beta chain was sequenced in a study of CD8 T cells in Susac syndrome. Sequencing of TCR beta was carried out in blood CD8+ and CD4+ T cells. TEMRA cells were FACS-enriched, and CD8+ and CD4+ T cells were isolated negatively. An amount of RNA that ranged from roughly 0.45 to 1 ug was reverse transcribed with random hexamers. The method of amplification for TCR beta CDR3 was immunoSEQ multiplex PCR, covering 54 Vbeta and 13 Jbeta. TCRdb re-analysed the immunoSEQ multiplex PCR reads in MiXCR, keeping a single row per CDR3 protein. The data show a few hundred thousand distinct CDR3 sequences, about 91% seen once. Germline lookup yields CDR1 MNHEY and CDR2 SMNVEV (reference sequence). This CDR3 is built from 14 residues. Trimming removed 4 bases at V and 0 bases at J, with 10 bases between.

Specimen: CD4+ T cells from PBMCs. The receptor comes from a human donor with multiple sclerosis. This chain uses TRBV27 with TRBJ2-7; D uncertain. CDR3 protein: CASSSTASSYEQYF. The CDR3 coding sequence is TGTGCCAGCAGTTCGACGGCGAGCTCCTACGAGCAGTACTTC.